This T cell receptor (beta chain) is from a study of blood T cells in healthy people across ages. Looking at the study overall: Per every two T cells, about one barcoded beta molecule was captured by template switching.

Using a J-beta primer mix together with a sample-barcoded 5' primer, a second PCR was run for about 6 to 12 cycles. TCRdb fed the 5' RACE reads into MiXCR, producing one record per CDR3 protein. The profile shows 600,000 to 850,000 distinct CDR3 sequences, 20% to 25% of them singletons. From germline, CDR1 is DFQATT and CDR2 SNEGSKA (reference sequence). With 1 base removed from V and 5 bases from J, the gap between germline ends came to 14 bases. The CDR3 is 14 residues long. This sample was shared with a second study, whose subject was T cells of mothers and their children. That paper notes: A few healthy Caucasian mothers, along with their six children, served as the donors. Related mother-child pairs showed slightly higher but non-significant overlap than unrelated pairs.

The chain uses TRBV20-1 and TRBJ2-5; no firm D call. The sequence was obtained from a boy younger than 18 in good health. The sample was blood. The chain's CDR3 is CSARAGFPGETQYF. CDR3 DNA sequence: TGCAGTGCTAGAGCCGGGTTCCCCGGGGAGACCCAGTACTTC.